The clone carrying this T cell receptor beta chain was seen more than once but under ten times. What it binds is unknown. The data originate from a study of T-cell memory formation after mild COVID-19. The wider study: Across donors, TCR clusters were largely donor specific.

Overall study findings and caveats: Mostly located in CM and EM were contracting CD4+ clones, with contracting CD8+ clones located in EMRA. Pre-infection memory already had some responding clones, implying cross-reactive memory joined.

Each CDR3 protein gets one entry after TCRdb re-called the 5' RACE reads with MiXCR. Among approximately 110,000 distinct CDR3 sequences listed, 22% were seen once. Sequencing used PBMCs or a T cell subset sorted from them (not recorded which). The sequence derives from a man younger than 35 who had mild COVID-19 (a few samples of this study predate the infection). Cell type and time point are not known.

In DNA form, the CDR3 reads TGTGCCACCAGCGGAATGCAAATGATGAACACTGAAGCTTTCTTT. Its protein product is CATSGMQMMNTEAFF. The chain carries TRBV15 and TRBJ1-1; D ambiguous. The CDR3 is 15 amino acids. Trimming took 5 bases from V and 0 from J, leaving 13 bases between them. Germline loops: CDR1 LNHNV, CDR2 YYDKDF (reference sequence).